The 21 T cell receptor beta chains given below trace back to one sample, sequenced in a study of a mutant IDH1 vaccine in newly diagnosed glioma. TCRdb's copy holds only in-frame clones and misses some; the assay was immunoSEQ multiplex PCR. This sample has 75,000 to 100,000 clones, with approximately 90% found just once. Time point given: baseline, week 1 (first vaccination visit). Described treatment: pre-vaccination baseline after standard-of-care therapy. The sample in question was PBMCs, obtained from a glioma patient treated with radiotherapy, temozolomide or both. The receptors were sampled from a woman between 50 and 59 years old with glioma.

Concerning this clone itself: The identical CDR3 is also encoded by other nucleotide sequences in the sample. The V and J genes are TRBV28 and TRBJ2-7; 8 positions match TRBD1. The CDR3 has 13 residues. CDR1 and CDR2 (germline): MDHEN, SYDVKM. V shed 6 bases and J 1 base; nucleotides not matched to a gene: 2. The CDR3, as DNA: TGTGCCAGCAGAAGACAGGGGTCCTACGAGCAGTACTTC. Translation gives CASRRQGSYEQYF.

This chain joins TRBV5-6 and TRBJ2-5; TRBD2 matches 7 bases. The J call may be in error: the DNA end matches TRBJ2-7 better. In germline, CDR1 is SGHDT, CDR2 YYEEEE. The CDR3 consists of 14 residues. CDR3 sequence reads: CASKRGGEVYEQYF. CDR3 nucleotides: TGTGCCAGCAAACGGGGAGGGGAGGTCTACGAGCAGTACTTC.

V usage is TRBV5-1 and J usage is TRBJ2-1, with 7 bases lining up with TRBD2. V shed 0 bases, J shed 3 bases, and the junction held 6 bases outside the gene matches. CDR1 and CDR2 (germline): SGHRS, YFSETQ. The length of the CDR3 is 16 residues. DNA of the CDR3: TGCGCCAGCAGCTTGGGGGGGACTAACGTCTACAATGAGCAGTTCTTC. The encoded protein is CASSLGGTNVYNEQFF.

V usage is TRBV11-2 and J usage is TRBJ2-3; D gene unclear. CDR3 length equals 12 residues. The germline CDR1 and CDR2 sequences are SGHAT and FQNNGV. The V gene lost 5 bases and the J gene lost 5 bases, with 8 bases spanning the gap. CDR3 sequence: CASSRGRDTQYF. The CDR3 DNA sequence: TGTGCCAGCAGCCGTGGAAGAGATACGCAGTATTTT.

J is TRBJ1-1 and V is TRBV6-1, with 9 bases that match TRBD1. CDR3 length: 14 residues. After removal of 5 bases from V and 5 bases from J, the junction contained 6 bases not matched to a gene. CDR1 is MNHNS and CDR2 is SASEGT in the germline V gene. CDR3 in amino acids: CASSLGGTGTEAFF. In DNA, the CDR3 is TGTGCCAGCAGTCTAGGCGGGACAGGGACTGAAGCTTTCTTT.

The chain is built from TRBV21-1 and TRBJ2-3; TRBD1, the table's D call, lacks a check against the DNA. TRBV21-1 is given as a pseudogene. The CDR3 has 16 amino acids. CDR3 region: CASSRYGTGVRDTQYF. The CDR3 DNA follows: TGTGCCAGCAGCCGTTATGGGACAGGGGTGAGAGATACGCAGTATTTT.

Here the CDR3 reads CASSSRRGGGNQPQHF. The DNA for the CDR3 is TGTGCCAGCAGTTCCCGGAGGGGGGGCGGCAATCAGCCCCAGCATTTT. V gene TRBV6-5 combines with J gene TRBJ1-5, with D maybe TRBD1 (6 bases). CDR3 length: 16 residues. Germline V gene data show CDR1 as MNHEY and CDR2 as SVGAGI. Trimming pared 4 bases from V and 2 bases from J, leaving 15 bases between.

CDR3 nucleotide sequence: TGCGCCAGCAGTCGCTTCGCCGGGACAAACACCGAGCAGTACTTC. It is translated as CASSRFAGTNTEQYF. This chain connects TRBV23-1 to TRBJ2-5; the D gene is possibly TRBD1 (6 bases). The J call could be wrong; TRBJ2-7 is a better fit for the DNA end. TRBV23-1 has ORF status, its function being uncertain. This CDR3 is 15 amino acids long.

V gene TRBV19 combines with J gene TRBJ2-1; D call uncertain. The CDR3 is made up of 16 amino acids. The germline V and J ends were trimmed by 4 bases and 3 bases, with 16 bases remaining between them. CDR1 and CDR2 from the germline V gene are LNHDA and SQIVND (reference sequence). CDR3 loop: CASSNPGASRYNEQFF. CDR3 sequence (DNA): TGTGCCAGTAGTAACCCCGGAGCGAGCCGCTACAATGAGCAGTTCTTC.

The chain uses TRBV29-1 and TRBJ2-1, with 11 bases matching TRBD2. Germline trimming cut 2 bases from V and 10 bases from J; bases unmatched to any gene: 10. This CDR3 contains 15 residues. Per the germline V gene, CDR1 is SQVTM and CDR2 is ANQGSEA. This CDR3 reads CSVEIGLAGGGEQFF. Here the CDR3 DNA reads TGCAGCGTTGAAATAGGGCTAGCGGGAGGAGGCGAGCAGTTCTTC.

The rearrangement links TRBV5-6 to TRBJ2-7; TRBD2 matches at 8 bases. The V segment lost 0 bases and the J segment 3 bases; nucleotides outside the gene matches: 5. CDR3 length equals 15 residues. Germline V gene sequence: CDR1 SGHDT, CDR2 YYEEEE. The CDR3 is CASSLEGGRSYEQYF. The CDR3 DNA reads TGTGCCAGCAGCTTGGAGGGCGGGAGGAGCTACGAGCAGTACTTC.

CDR3 region: CASSLEVAGEKLFF. CDR3 DNA: TGTGCCAGCAGCTTAGAGGTCGCGGGGGAAAAACTGTTTTTT. The V and J genes are TRBV7-9 and TRBJ1-4, with D unclear. This CDR3 spans 14 amino acids. Per the germline V gene, CDR1 is SEHNR and CDR2 is FQNEAQ (reference sequence). V lost 1 base and J 8 bases, leaving 11 bases between the germline ends.

This clone has more than one count but fewer than ten. The CDR3 nucleotides are TGTGCCAGCAGCTTAGGTTCGGTCGGTACTAATTCACCCCTCCACTTT. This sequence encodes CASSLGSVGTNSPLHF. The chain is built from TRBV11-2 and TRBJ1-6; D unclear. Germline V lookup: CDR1 SGHAT, CDR2 FQNNGV. The CDR3 extends over 16 amino acids. Trimming stripped 1 base from V and 6 bases from J, with 13 bases between.

This clone appeared a few times. The chain links TRBV5-1 to TRBJ1-1; D might be TRBD1 (5 bases). Germline CDR1 SGHRS, CDR2 YFSETQ. This CDR3 has 14 amino acids. V was shortened by 0 bases and J by 2 bases, with 8 bases between the two germline ends. This CDR3 reads CASSLGQPNTEAFF. The CDR3 DNA sequence: TGCGCCAGCAGCTTGGGACAGCCCAACACTGAAGCTTTCTTT.

This clone came up once. The chain carries TRBV11-1 and TRBJ2-7; tentative D call: TRBD1 (6 bases). The CDR3 loop spans 13 amino acids. Trimming shortened V by 1 base and J by 6 bases, and 10 bases separated the two germline ends. CDR1 and CDR2 from the germline V gene are SGHAT and FQDESV (reference sequence). The CDR3 DNA sequence: TGTGCCAGCAGCTTAGGCAGGGGAATCGAGCAGTACTTC. Its protein is CASSLGRGIEQYF. Looking up the rest from reference TRBV11-1 and TRBJ2-7 gives the full variable domain: EAEVAQSPRYKITEKSQAVAFWCDPISGHATLYWYRQILGQGPELLVQFQDESVVDDSQLPKDRFSAERLKGVDSTLKIQPAELGDSAMYLCASSLGRGIEQYFGPGTRLTVT.

The CDR3 loop reads CASSPGGSNTGELFF. CDR3 sequence (DNA): TGTGCCAGCAGCCCCGGGGGGTCCAACACCGGGGAGCTGTTTTTT. The rearrangement joins TRBV11-2 to TRBJ2-2; 7 nucleotides line up with TRBD2. Looked up from germline, CDR1 is SGHAT and CDR2 is FQNNGV. V lost 5 bases and J lost 2; bases outside the gene matches: 5. The CDR3 loop spans 15 amino acids.

The rearrangement uses TRBV5-1 and TRBJ2-3; D gene ambiguous. V dropped 1 base and J dropped 1 base, with 4 bases sitting between them. The germline CDR1 and CDR2 sequences are SGHRS and YFSETQ. This CDR3 spans 13 amino acids. CDR3 amino acids: CASSLTRTDTQYF. The DNA for the CDR3 is TGCGCCAGCAGCTTGACTCGCACAGATACGCAGTATTTT.

The sample holds one count of this clone. This chain uses TRBV7-9 with TRBJ2-5; D gene uncertain. V was cut by 7 bases and J by 7 bases, with 19 bases left in between. Per the germline V gene, CDR1 is SEHNR and CDR2 is FQNEAQ (reference sequence). The CDR3 is 14 residues long. CDR3 nucleotides: TGTGCCAGCAAGCCTGAGGCCGGTCCGCGGACCCAGTACTTC. Translated, it gives CASKPEAGPRTQYF.

The rearrangement joins TRBV10-3 to TRBJ2-3; unclear D gene. Looked up from germline, CDR1 is ENHRY and CDR2 is SYGVKD. Trimming stripped 4 bases from V and 0 bases from J, with 14 bases between. CDR3 length: 16 residues. The CDR3 DNA is TGTGCCATCAGTGGACTTTCCCCAGCAAGCACAGATACGCAGTATTTT. Its translation is CAISGLSPASTDTQYF.

The chain recombines TRBV18 with TRBJ2-2, with D unresolved. The CDR3 covers 13 residues. The germline V and J ends were trimmed by 5 bases and 3 bases, with 7 bases remaining between them. The germline CDR1 and CDR2 sequences are KGHSH and LQKENI. CDR3 protein: CASSEADTGELFF. In nucleotides, the CDR3 is TGTGCCAGCTCAGAGGCAGACACCGGGGAGCTGTTTTTT.

The chain joins TRBV6-1 to TRBJ2-3; 9 bases line up with TRBD2. The germline V gene has CDR1 MNHNS and CDR2 SASEGT. The CDR3 has 15 amino acids. After removal of 1 base from V and 4 bases from J, the junction contained 3 bases not matched to a gene. This CDR3 is CASSEVGGRADTQYF. In DNA form, the CDR3 reads TGTGCCAGCAGTGAAGTGGGCGGGAGGGCAGATACGCAGTATTTT.